The 5 T cell receptor beta chains listed next were all sequenced from one sample in a study of beta chain features in type 1 diabetes. No antigen has been identified for these receptors. Isolated RNA was reverse transcribed in full, so expressed TCRB transcripts were sequenced. TCRdb's table, derived via immunoSEQ multiplex PCR, lists solely in-frame clones and lacks some. This table has 600,000 or so clones, about 14% appearing once. Study-level points and caveats: When Type 1 diabetes patients were examined, their TCRB CDR3s proved moderately but significantly shorter in all four CD4+ subsets.

The sequenced material came from naive CD4+ T cells from blood. The receptors here all came from a man in his late teens or twenties with type 1 diabetes.

The rearrangement links TRBV6-6 to TRBJ2-7; TRBD1 matches at 11 bases. The CDR3 is 15 amino acids. V shed 5 bases, J shed 3 bases, and the junction held 6 bases outside the gene matches. Germline values: CDR1 MNHNY, CDR2 SVGAGI (reference sequence). CDR3 residues: CASSLSGTGGYEQYF. The CDR3 region has the DNA TGTGCCAGCAGTCTCTCCGGGACAGGGGGCTACGAGCAGTACTTC.

This clone was seen only a few times. The chain couples TRBV10-3 to TRBJ2-2, with 9 bases identical to TRBD2. V dropped 6 bases and J dropped 6; count of bases not matched to a gene: 11. In germline, CDR1 is ENHRY, CDR2 SYGVKD. The CDR3 runs to 16 residues. CDR3 bases: TGTGCCATCAGGTCGGTAGCGGGAGTAGGGGCCGGGGAGCTGTTTTTT. As protein: CAIRSVAGVGAGELFF.

This chain connects TRBV20-1 to TRBJ1-6; no reliable D call. CDR1 and CDR2 (germline): DFQATT, SNEGSKA (reference sequence). With 2 bases removed from V and 11 bases from J, the gap between germline ends came to 7 bases. The CDR3 runs to 11 residues. The CDR3, as DNA: TGCAGTGCTAGACCCGCCGCACCCCTCCACTTT. This gives the protein CSARPAAPLHF.

CDR3 coding DNA: TGTGCCAGCAAGGTGACGAACACCGGGGAGCTGTTTTTT. It is translated as CASKVTNTGELFF. V usage is TRBV6-5 and J usage is TRBJ2-2; D not resolved. The CDR3 is 13 residues long. Trimming took 7 bases from V and 0 from J, leaving 6 bases between them. The germline V gene has CDR1 MNHEY and CDR2 SVGAGI.

This chain joins TRBV9 and TRBJ1-2, with TRBD1 matching 7 bases. V trimming: 2 bases; J trimming: 7 bases; junction bases outside the gene matches: 8. The CDR3 length is 14 residues. The V gene's germline CDR1 is SGDLS and CDR2 YYNGEE. In DNA form, the CDR3 reads TGTGCCAGCAGCGTTTGGACAGGTCCGGGTGGCTACACCTTC. Encoded protein: CASSVWTGPGGYTF.